The 9 T cell receptor beta chains reported below all come from one sample, sequenced in a study of PD-1 blockade in classical Hodgkin lymphoma. Using immunoSEQ multiplex PCR, the repertoire was profiled, and TCRdb retains in-frame clones only, with some absent. Of 22,000 or so clones listed, more than 60% were seen once; the top ten hold less than 50%. Each patient experienced a relapse that followed autologous stem cell transplantation, and brentuximab vedotin exposure varied. Sample: peripheral blood mononuclear cells (PBMCs), taken before the second cycle of nivolumab. Receptor source: a human donor with classical Hodgkin lymphoma.

This chain links TRBV7-9 with TRBJ2-1; the D gene is possibly TRBD2 (6 bases). This CDR3 has 13 residues. Deletions cut 5 bases from V and 7 bases from J, with 12 bases between. Germline V gives CDR1 SEHNR, CDR2 FQNEAQ (reference sequence). This chain's CDR3 is CASSATRVNEQFF. In nucleotides, the CDR3 is TGTGCCAGCAGCGCGACTAGGGTGAATGAGCAGTTCTTC.

The chain carries TRBV19 and TRBJ1-2, with 7 bases lining up with TRBD1. The CDR3 has 13 residues. In germline, CDR1 is LNHDA, CDR2 SQIVND (reference sequence). The V and J ends lost 7 bases and 4 bases, in that order; junction bases with no gene match: 6. CDR3 residues: CASKGDSIYGYTF. The DNA of the CDR3 is TGTGCCAGTAAGGGGGACAGCATCTATGGCTACACCTTC.

The chain uses TRBV7-9 and TRBJ2-5; TRBD2 aligns across 11 bases. This CDR3 comprises 14 residues. V was clipped by 3 bases and J by 7 bases; unmatched bases: 4. CDR1 is SEHNR and CDR2 is FQNEAQ in the germline V gene (reference sequence). The CDR3 nucleotides read TGTGCCAGCAGCTTGGGCCTAGCGGGGGGGACCCAGTACTTC. Its translation is CASSLGLAGGTQYF.

This clone showed up just a few times. The CDR3 coding sequence is TGTGCCAGCAGCCAAGTTGACGGAGGCTATGGCTACACCTTC. It is translated as CASSQVDGGYGYTF. The chain recombines TRBV14 with TRBJ1-2; no reliable D call. CDR1 and CDR2 from the germline V gene are SGHDN and FVKESK. Trimming left V 1 base short and J 4 bases short, with 10 bases between. CDR3 length equals 14 residues.

This clone was observed a few times. CDR3 amino acids: CAWSGSSGSQETQYF. The CDR3 bases are TGTGCCTGGAGTGGGAGTAGCGGGAGTCAAGAGACCCAGTACTTC. The chain is built from TRBV30 and TRBJ2-5, with 9 bases matching TRBD2. The germline V gene encodes CDR1 GTSNPN and CDR2 SVGIG (reference sequence). CDR3 length: 15 amino acids. V gave up 1 base and J gave up 2 bases; unmatched junction bases: 5.

The chain carries TRBV4-1 and TRBJ1-5, with 12 bases identical to TRBD1. CDR1 and CDR2 from the germline V gene are MGHRA and YSYEKL. CDR3 size: 18 residues. V trimming: 0 bases; J trimming: 0 bases; junction bases outside the gene matches: 3. The CDR3 region has the DNA TGCGCCAGCAGCCAAGATGGGACAGGGGGCTATAGCAATCAGCCCCAGCATTTT. It codes for CASSQDGTGGYSNQPQHF.

The chain combines TRBV4-3 with TRBJ1-2; 9 bases match TRBD1. Per the germline V gene, CDR1 is LGHNA and CDR2 is YSLEER. CDR3 length: 20 residues. The junction had 22 bases not matched to a gene; V was cut back by 4 bases and J by 4 bases. Here the CDR3 reads CASSLIGGGQGITQSYGYTF. The CDR3 nucleotides are TGCGCCAGCAGCCTCATAGGGGGTGGACAGGGGATTACCCAAAGCTATGGCTACACCTTC.

V and J are TRBV6-5 and TRBJ1-1; no firm D call. Germline CDR1 and CDR2: MNHEY and SVGAGI. Trimming left V 6 bases short and J 0 bases short, with 8 bases between. The CDR3 totals 13 residues. The CDR3 DNA sequence: TGTGCCAGCAGGGGATCCATGAACACTGAAGCTTTCTTT. It encodes CASRGSMNTEAFF.

V usage is TRBV2 and J usage is TRBJ1-2; D remains ambiguous. Looked up from germline, CDR1 is SNHLY and CDR2 is FYNNEI. Trimming pared 4 bases from V and 4 bases from J, leaving 4 bases between. CDR3 length equals 11 residues. The CDR3 reads CASSVGYGYTF. For the CDR3, the DNA is TGTGCCAGCAGTGTGGGCTATGGCTACACCTTC.